The 30 T cell receptor beta chains in this list originate from one sample, sequenced in a study of shared clonotypes between healthy human individuals. Clones were sequenced by immunoSEQ multiplex PCR, and TCRdb holds only the in-frame ones, with some missing. The repertoire holds 780,000 or so clones, with about two thirds as singletons. The material sequenced was memory CD4+ T cells sorted from blood. The subset was: CD45RA-negative fraction. Receptors originate from a woman in her 30s in good health.

This clone appeared a single time. The same CDR3 also results from other DNA sequences found in this sample. The CDR3 nucleotides are TGCGCCAGCAGCCCCGGGACAGGGGGTACAGATACGCAGTATTTT. Translation: CASSPGTGGTDTQYF. J is TRBJ2-3 and V is TRBV5-1, with TRBD1 identical over 11 bases. Trimming at V came to 4 bases and at J to 3 bases, leaving 4 bases not matched to a gene. CDR3 size: 15 residues. Germline CDR1 SGHRS, CDR2 YFSETQ.

This clone showed up just once. The chain links TRBV5-6 to TRBJ1-2; D ambiguous. Germline-derived CDR1 and CDR2 are SGHDT and YYEEEE. The V end was cut by 4 bases, the J end by 3 bases, with 10 bases between. This CDR3 comprises 13 residues. The CDR3 nucleotides are TGTGCCAGCAGCCCATCGCGGTACTATGGCTACACCTTC. It translates to CASSPSRYYGYTF. The full variable domain, rest sourced from reference TRBV5-6 and TRBJ1-2, is DAGVTQSPTHLIKTRGQQVTLRCSPKSGHDTVSWYQQALGQGPQFIFQYYEEEERQRGNFPDRFSGHQFPNYSSELNVNALLLGDSALYLCASSPSRYYGYTFGSGTRLTVV.

V usage is TRBV7-9 and J usage is TRBJ2-7; 9 positions match TRBD1. V shed 5 bases and J 0 bases; nucleotides not matched to a gene: 8. From germline, CDR1 is SEHNR and CDR2 FQNEAQ (reference sequence). This CDR3 comprises 16 residues. The CDR3 loop is CASSLVTTGGSYEQYF. The CDR3 region has the DNA TGTGCCAGCAGCCTAGTAACGACAGGGGGCTCCTACGAGCAGTACTTC. The full variable domain, completed using reference TRBV7-9 and TRBJ2-7, is DTGVSQNPRHKITKRGQNVTFRCDPISEHNRLYWYRQTLGQGPEFLTYFQNEAQLEKSRLLSDRFSAERPKGSFSTLEIQRTEQGDSAMYLCASSLVTTGGSYEQYFGPGTRLTVT.

In its sample, this clone was seen a few times. Additional DNA sequences in this sample encode the identical CDR3. This rearrangement joins TRBV18 to TRBJ2-3; no definite D call. This CDR3 has 13 amino acids. The V and J ends lost 0 bases and 6 bases respectively, with 7 bases between them. Per the germline V gene, CDR1 is KGHSH and CDR2 is LQKENI. The CDR3 reads CASSPPGPDTQYF. The CDR3 nucleotides are TGTGCCAGCTCACCACCCGGCCCGGATACGCAGTATTTT.

The chain joins TRBV28 to TRBJ2-7; D not certain. The germline V and J ends were trimmed by 4 bases and 7 bases, with 14 bases remaining between them. This CDR3 spans 13 amino acids. CDR1 and CDR2 from the germline V gene are MDHEN and SYDVKM. The CDR3 bases are TGTGCCAGCAGTTCGATAGTCCCCGGGGAGCAGTACTTC. Protein: CASSSIVPGEQYF.

A few counts support this clone. The same CDR3 also results from other DNA sequences found in this sample. The chain recombines TRBV10-3 with TRBJ1-1; D gene unclear. The germline gives CDR1 ENHRY, CDR2 SYGVKD. This CDR3 is built from 11 residues. The V end lost 8 bases, the J end lost 2 bases, and 6 bases lay between the germline ends. Here the CDR3 reads CAIGGNTEAFF. The CDR3 bases are TGTGCCATCGGAGGCAACACTGAAGCTTTCTTT.

This chain uses TRBV5-4 with TRBJ2-7, with TRBD2 as a possible D gene (6 bases). V lost 4 bases and J lost 2, with 16 bases in between. This CDR3 region has 15 residues. Germline loops: CDR1 SGHNT, CDR2 YYREEE (reference sequence). The CDR3 DNA reads as TGTGCCAGCAGCCCGGCGGGTGGGGAGGCCTACGAGCAGTACTTC. Translating gives CASSPAGGEAYEQYF.

The chain combines TRBV6-6 with TRBJ2-5; 9 bases align to TRBD1. CDR1 and CDR2 from the germline V gene are MNHNY and SVGAGI (reference sequence). The ends lost 0 bases at V and 6 bases at J; junction bases unmatched: 2. The CDR3 is 14 residues long. DNA for the CDR3: TGTGCCAGCAGTTACTCGACAGGGGGAAAGACCCAGTACTTC. It specifies CASSYSTGGKTQYF.

This chain uses TRBV20-1 with TRBJ2-5; D is unclear. The germline V gene has CDR1 DFQATT and CDR2 SNEGSKA (reference sequence). Deletions cut 2 bases from V and 11 bases from J, with 12 bases between. The CDR3 totals 11 residues. In DNA form, the CDR3 reads TGCAGTGCTAGACTGGAAACGGAGCAGTACTTC. It yields the protein CSARLETEQYF.

The genes are TRBV2 and TRBJ1-4; D remains ambiguous. V lost 3 bases to trimming and J lost 7 bases, with 12 bases between them. Germline values: CDR1 SNHLY, CDR2 FYNNEI. The length of the CDR3 is 14 residues. The DNA of the CDR3 is TGTGCCAGCAGTGAGGAAACGGGTTCTGAAAAACTGTTTTTT. Translation gives CASSEETGSEKLFF.

The chain carries TRBV5-6 and TRBJ1-2, with D hard to call. Germline V lookup: CDR1 SGHDT, CDR2 YYEEEE. The V end lost 7 bases, the J end lost 2 bases, and 15 bases lay between the germline ends. The CDR3 covers 14 residues. For the CDR3, the DNA is TGTGCCAGCCTACGGGCGGGTAGCAACTATGGCTACACCTTC. Translation: CASLRAGSNYGYTF.

This clone was found many times. One end of the junction does not line up with germline, which may come from a read error. The chain is built from TRBV11-2 and TRBJ2-3; D unresolved. The CDR3 runs to 16 residues. The germline CDR1 and CDR2 sequences are SGHAT and FQNNGV. The CDR3 DNA sequence: TGTGCCAGCAGCTTAGTAGAGGCCATTCAACCAGACACGCAGTATTTT. Protein: CASSLVEAIQPDTQYF. The complete variable domain, with remaining parts taken from reference TRBV11-2 and TRBJ2-3, reads EAGVAQSPRYKIIEKRQSVAFWCNPISGHATLYWYQQILGQGPKLLIQFQNNGVVDDSQLPKDRFSAERLKGVDSTLKIQPAKLEDSAVYLCASSLVEAIQPDTQYFGPGTRLTVL.

This clone was detected once. This chain joins TRBV28 and TRBJ1-5, with 7 bases aligning to TRBD1. The V gene end was trimmed by 5 bases and the J gene end by 0 bases; junction bases not matched to a gene: 4. Germline-derived CDR1 and CDR2 are MDHEN and SYDVKM. The CDR3 sequence is 15 residues long. This CDR3 is CASSDRDGSNQPQHF. The CDR3 bases are TGTGCCAGCAGTGACAGGGACGGTAGCAATCAGCCCCAGCATTTT.

The rearrangement links TRBV5-1 to TRBJ2-5; 12 bases align to TRBD2. CDR1 and CDR2 (germline): SGHRS, YFSETQ. CDR3 length equals 17 residues. V lost 4 bases and J lost 1; bases outside the gene matches: 8. As DNA, the CDR3 is TGCGCCAGCAGCCAGAGACTAGCGGGAGAGATCCAAGAGACCCAGTACTTC. Its translation: CASSQRLAGEIQETQYF.

The CDR3: CASSFGGLNTEAFF. The CDR3 DNA reads as TGTGCCAGCAGCTTCGGGGGGTTGAACACTGAAGCTTTCTTT. This chain uses TRBV5-6 with TRBJ1-1; a possible D gene is TRBD1 (5 bases). The CDR3 runs 14 residues. Looked up from germline, CDR1 is SGHDT and CDR2 is YYEEEE. With 2 bases removed from V and 0 bases from J, the gap between germline ends came to 8 bases.

This chain joins TRBV28 and TRBJ1-2, with TRBD1 matching over 7 bases. J was trimmed by 5 bases and V by 4 bases; bases with no gene match: 7. Germline V gene data show CDR1 as MDHEN and CDR2 as SYDVKM. This CDR3 has 14 residues. The CDR3 reads CASSSGGGQYGYTF. CDR3 in DNA: TGTGCCAGCAGTTCTGGGGGGGGACAGTATGGCTACACCTTC.

This rearrangement joins TRBV15 to TRBJ2-7, with 7 bases lining up with TRBD1. Germline V gene sequence: CDR1 LNHNV, CDR2 YYDKDF (reference sequence). Trimming at V came to 5 bases and at J to 3 bases, leaving 10 bases not matched to a gene. This CDR3 has 15 amino acids. The CDR3 sequence is CATSLRQGGHYEQYF. In DNA form, the CDR3 reads TGTGCCACCAGCCTGCGACAGGGTGGGCACTACGAGCAGTACTTC.

The chain joins TRBV4-1 to TRBJ2-3; D remains unclear. The germline V gene has CDR1 MGHRA and CDR2 YSYEKL. This CDR3 is 16 amino acids long. The V and J ends lost 3 bases and 0 bases respectively, with 13 bases between them. CDR3 sequence: CASSQPRSSSTDTQYF. For the CDR3, the DNA is TGCGCCAGCAGCCAGCCTCGCTCCTCTAGCACAGATACGCAGTATTTT.

This chain connects TRBV6-5 to TRBJ1-4, with D hard to call. Germline V lookup: CDR1 MNHEY, CDR2 SVGAGI. The CDR3 is made up of 14 amino acids. V lost 4 bases and J lost 4, with 10 bases in between. In nucleotides, the CDR3 is TGTGCCAGCAGTTTCCGACGGCTTAATGAAAAACTGTTTTTT. Residues: CASSFRRLNEKLFF.

This clone was seen only a few times. The chain recombines TRBV6-6 with TRBJ2-5, with a possible D match to TRBD1 (6 bases). Germline CDR1 is MNHNY and CDR2 is SVGAGI (reference sequence). This CDR3 has 16 amino acids. The V end lost 6 bases, the J end lost 3 bases, and 20 bases lay between the germline ends. CDR3 DNA: TGTGCCAGCAGCCTGGGCCGCCGGACAGACAAAGAGACCCAGTACTTC. It translates to CASSLGRRTDKETQYF.

This chain links TRBV7-9 with TRBJ2-5, with unresolved D. V was trimmed by 6 bases and J by 3 bases, leaving 14 bases between them. Germline values: CDR1 SEHNR, CDR2 FQNEAQ (reference sequence). The CDR3 length is 14 residues. CDR3 nucleotide sequence: TGTGCCAGCAGAGACGGACCGAGGAAAGAGACCCAGTACTTC. It encodes CASRDGPRKETQYF. The entire variable domain, with the rest obtained from reference TRBV7-9 and TRBJ2-5, is as follows: DTGVSQNPRHKITKRGQNVTFRCDPISEHNRLYWYRQTLGQGPEFLTYFQNEAQLEKSRLLSDRFSAERPKGSFSTLEIQRTEQGDSAMYLCASRDGPRKETQYFGPGTRLLVL.

CDR3 loop: CASSLLGGARRRNQPQHF. The DNA of the CDR3 is TGTGCCAGCAGCTTGTTAGGAGGTGCGAGGAGGCGCAATCAGCCCCAGCATTTT. J is TRBJ1-5 and V is TRBV5-6; D remains ambiguous. Germline-derived CDR1 and CDR2 are SGHDT and YYEEEE. Trimming shortened V by 1 base and J by 2 bases, and 19 bases separated the two germline ends. The CDR3 runs 18 residues.

This clone was found once. V and J are TRBV27 and TRBJ2-4, with 10 bases that match TRBD1. The trim removed 6 bases at V and 11 bases at J, leaving 4 bases unmatched. The CDR3 is made up of 12 amino acids. The germline gives CDR1 MNHEY, CDR2 SMNVEV (reference sequence). The CDR3 region has the DNA TGTGCCAGCAGGACAGGGGGCAGCGTTCAGTACTTC. Protein: CASRTGGSVQYF.

V and J are TRBV4-2 and TRBJ2-1, with D possibly being TRBD2 (6 bases). Germline V lookup: CDR1 LGHNA, CDR2 YNFKEQ. There are 16 residues in the CDR3. Between the trimmed V and J ends, which lost 0 bases and 2 bases, there was a span of 11 bases. The CDR3 sequence: CASSQDEGGAYNEQFF. Written as DNA, the CDR3 is TGTGCCAGCAGCCAAGATGAGGGAGGAGCCTACAATGAGCAGTTCTTC.

The gene calls are TRBV5-1 and TRBJ1-1; possibly TRBD1 for D (5 bases). Trimming pared 2 bases from V and 6 bases from J, leaving 14 bases between. The V gene's germline CDR1 is SGHRS and CDR2 YFSETQ. This CDR3 is 14 amino acids long. CDR3 region: CASSFGTPEAEAFF. CDR3 sequence (DNA): TGCGCCAGCAGCTTTGGGACCCCCGAGGCTGAAGCTTTCTTT.

This clone was detected ten times or more. This chain connects TRBV15 to TRBJ1-5; D not resolved. The CDR3 is 15 amino acids. Trimming took off 8 bases at V and 1 base at J, with 15 bases between the two ends. Germline CDR1 LNHNV, CDR2 YYDKDF (reference sequence). The DNA for the CDR3 is TGTGCCACCGAGGCCGCGGGTCAGAGCAATCAGCCCCAGCATTTT. The encoded protein is CATEAAGQSNQPQHF.

The chain joins TRBV10-3 to TRBJ1-5; D is ambiguous. The germline gives CDR1 ENHRY, CDR2 SYGVKD. The CDR3 contains 12 residues. Trimming took 2 bases from V and 4 from J, leaving 3 bases between them. The CDR3 DNA reads TGTGCCATCAGTGAGGGGAATCAGCCCCAGCATTTT. The encoded protein is CAISEGNQPQHF.

The rearrangement links TRBV6-5 to TRBJ1-4, with 7 positions matching TRBD1. CDR3 length: 15 amino acids. V was clipped by 6 bases and J by 8 bases; unmatched bases: 12. From germline, CDR1 is MNHEY and CDR2 SVGAGI. CDR3 nucleotides: TGTGCCAGCAGACAGGCAGACAGGGAGAACGAAAAACTGTTTTTT. Encoded protein: CASRQADRENEKLFF.

This clone was seen a handful of times. The J gene is TRBJ2-7, the V gene TRBV6-5; TRBD1 agrees at 7 bases. This CDR3 is 16 amino acids long. J was trimmed by 4 bases and V by 2 bases; bases with no gene match: 11. Germline CDR1 MNHEY, CDR2 SVGAGI. The CDR3 DNA is TGTGCCAGCAGTTACACTAGACCGGGACAGTATTACGAGCAGTACTTC. Translated: CASSYTRPGQYYEQYF.

The rearrangement joins TRBV19 to TRBJ2-5, with 12 bases aligning to TRBD2. CDR3 length: 15 residues. The V gene's germline CDR1 is LNHDA and CDR2 SQIVND (reference sequence). J gave up 7 bases and V 4 bases, and 7 bases lay outside the gene matches. CDR3 sequence: CASSTGLAGFVTQYF. The CDR3 DNA reads as TGTGCCAGTAGTACCGGACTAGCGGGATTTGTGACCCAGTACTTC.